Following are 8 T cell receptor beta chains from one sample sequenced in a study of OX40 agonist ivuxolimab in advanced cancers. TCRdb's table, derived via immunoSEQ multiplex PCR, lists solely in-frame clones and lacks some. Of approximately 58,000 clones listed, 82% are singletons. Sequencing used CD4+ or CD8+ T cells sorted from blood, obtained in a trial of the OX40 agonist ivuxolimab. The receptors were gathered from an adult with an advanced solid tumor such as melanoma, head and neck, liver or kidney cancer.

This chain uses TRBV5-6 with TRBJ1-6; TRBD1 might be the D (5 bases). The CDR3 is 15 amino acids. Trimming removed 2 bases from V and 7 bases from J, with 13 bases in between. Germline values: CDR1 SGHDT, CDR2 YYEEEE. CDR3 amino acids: CASSFDFRDNSPLHF. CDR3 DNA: TGTGCCAGCAGCTTCGACTTCCGGGACAATTCACCCCTCCACTTT. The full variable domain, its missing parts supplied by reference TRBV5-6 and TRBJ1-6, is DAGVTQSPTHLIKTRGQQVTLRCSPKSGHDTVSWYQQALGQGPQFIFQYYEEEERQRGNFPDRFSGHQFPNYSSELNVNALLLGDSALYLCASSFDFRDNSPLHFGNGTRLTVT.

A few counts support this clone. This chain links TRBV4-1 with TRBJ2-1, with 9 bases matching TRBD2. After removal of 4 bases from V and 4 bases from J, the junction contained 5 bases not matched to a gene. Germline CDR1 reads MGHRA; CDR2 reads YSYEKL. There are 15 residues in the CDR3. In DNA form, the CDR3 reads TGCGCCAGCAGCCCCGCTAGCGGGGTTTACAATGAGCAGTTCTTC. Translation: CASSPASGVYNEQFF.

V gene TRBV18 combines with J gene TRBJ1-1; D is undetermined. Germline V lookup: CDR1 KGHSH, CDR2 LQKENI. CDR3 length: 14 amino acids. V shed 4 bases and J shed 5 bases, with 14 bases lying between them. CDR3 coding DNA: TGTGCCAGCTCACGGGTCTCAGGCACAACTGAAGCTTTCTTT. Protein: CASSRVSGTTEAFF. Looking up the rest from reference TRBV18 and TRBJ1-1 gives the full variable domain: NAGVMQNPRHLVRRRGQEARLRCSPMKGHSHVYWYRQLPEEGLKFMVYLQKENIIDESGMPKERFSAEFPKEGPSILRIQQVVRGDSAAYFCASSRVSGTTEAFFGQGTRLTVV.

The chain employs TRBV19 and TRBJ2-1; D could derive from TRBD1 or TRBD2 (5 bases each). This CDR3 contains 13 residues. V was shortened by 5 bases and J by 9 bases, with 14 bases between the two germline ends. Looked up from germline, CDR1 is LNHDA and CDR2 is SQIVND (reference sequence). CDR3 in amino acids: CASSWGRDGEQFF. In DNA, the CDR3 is TGTGCCAGTAGTTGGGGCAGGGACGGTGAGCAGTTCTTC.

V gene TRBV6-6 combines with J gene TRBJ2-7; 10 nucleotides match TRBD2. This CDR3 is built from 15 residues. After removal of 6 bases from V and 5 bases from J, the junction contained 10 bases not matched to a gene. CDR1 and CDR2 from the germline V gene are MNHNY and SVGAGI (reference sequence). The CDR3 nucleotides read TGTGCCAGCAGGCGGGGCGGGACTAGCGCGGACGAGCAGTACTTC. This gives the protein CASRRGGTSADEQYF.

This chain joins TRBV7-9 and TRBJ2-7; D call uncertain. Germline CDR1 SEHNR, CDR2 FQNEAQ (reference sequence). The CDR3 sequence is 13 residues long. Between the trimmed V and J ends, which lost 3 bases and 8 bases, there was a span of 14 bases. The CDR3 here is CASSFGELKKQYF. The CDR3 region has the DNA TGTGCCAGCAGCTTCGGTGAGCTAAAGAAGCAGTACTTC.

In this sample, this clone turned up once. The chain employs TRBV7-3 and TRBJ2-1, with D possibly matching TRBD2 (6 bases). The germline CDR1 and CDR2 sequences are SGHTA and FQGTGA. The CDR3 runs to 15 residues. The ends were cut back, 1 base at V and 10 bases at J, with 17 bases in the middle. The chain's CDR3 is CASSLSASGSKEQFF. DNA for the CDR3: TGTGCCAGCAGCTTAAGCGCCTCCGGGAGCAAGGAGCAGTTCTTC.

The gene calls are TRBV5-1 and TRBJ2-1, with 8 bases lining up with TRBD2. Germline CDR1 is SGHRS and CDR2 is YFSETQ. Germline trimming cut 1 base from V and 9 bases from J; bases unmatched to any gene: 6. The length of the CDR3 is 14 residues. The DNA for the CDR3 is TGCGCCAGCAGCTTGCAAGCGGGAGTCAGTGAGCAGTTCTTC. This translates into CASSLQAGVSEQFF.